This T cell receptor beta chain was captured in a study of T cell clonality in common variable immunodeficiency. The CDR3 has 18 residues. The trim removed 4 bases at V and 5 bases at J, leaving 11 bases unmatched. Germline-derived CDR1 and CDR2 are SGHTA and FQGTGA. This clone has ten or more counts. From the germline J gene comes the end of the CDR3, since the read stops 3 residues before it. Profiled with immunoSEQ multiplex PCR; TCRdb holds only in-frame clones, not every one. This repertoire holds tens of thousands of clones, and none appear only once. This sequence was found in a person between 18 and 75 years old in good health. Source material: peripheral blood mononuclear cells. J is TRBJ2-2 and V is TRBV7-3, with TRBD2 matching 12 bases. Incomplete CDR3 DNA: TGTGCCAGCAGCTCCTCACCGGGACTAGCGGGTTTGACCGGGGAG. Translating it yields CASSSSPGLAGLTGE. In full, the CDR3 is CASSSSPGLAGLTGELFF.